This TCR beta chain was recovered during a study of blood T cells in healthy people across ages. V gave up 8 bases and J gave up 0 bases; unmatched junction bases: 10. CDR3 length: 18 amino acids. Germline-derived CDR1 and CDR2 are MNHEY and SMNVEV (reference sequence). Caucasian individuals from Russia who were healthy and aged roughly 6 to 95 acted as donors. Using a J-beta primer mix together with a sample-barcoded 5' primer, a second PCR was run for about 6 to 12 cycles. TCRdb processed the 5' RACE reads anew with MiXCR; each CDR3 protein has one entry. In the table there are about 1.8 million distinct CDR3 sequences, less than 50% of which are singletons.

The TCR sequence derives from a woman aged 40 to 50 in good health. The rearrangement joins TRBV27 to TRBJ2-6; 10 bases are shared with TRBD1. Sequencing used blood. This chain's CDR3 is CASGLGTGASSGANVLTF. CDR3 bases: TGTGCCAGCGGCCTGGGGACAGGGGCGAGCTCTGGGGCCAACGTCCTGACTTTC.